The rows below give T cell receptor beta chains drawn from one sample of a study of blood T cell repertoires in COVID-19. Clones were sequenced by immunoSEQ multiplex PCR, and TCRdb holds only the in-frame ones, with some missing. The sample lists under 450,000 clones, roughly 86% occurring once. Sequencing was performed on PBMCs or T cells enriched from blood (not recorded which). The receptor source for this set is a man younger than 45 who had recovered from COVID-19. Each CDR3 is given with its conserved first and last residue. The order of the fields is V gene, clone size, D gene, J gene, CDR3 protein, CDR3 DNA. The D gene is left open where the match is weak. Expanded clones are given a class, and other clones once, few, many or no size at all.

>TRBV7-9|.|.|TRBJ1-4
CASSAGGGAATNEKLFF
TGTGCCAGCAGCGCGGGAGGTGGGGCTGCAACTAATGAAAAACTGTTTTTT
>TRBV27|once|.|TRBJ1-1
CASRESGNTEAFF
TGTGCCAGCAGAGAATCGGGGAACACTGAAGCTTTCTTT
>TRBV29-1|.|.|TRBJ1-2
CSVETRGGYTF
TGCAGCGTTGAGACCCGGGGTGGCTACACCTTC
>TRBV7-9|once|TRBD1|TRBJ1-3
CASSRRGSGNTIYF
TGTGCCAGCAGCCGCAGGGGGAGTGGAAACACCATATATTTT
>TRBV7-2|few|.|TRBJ2-1
CASSTLKNIKFF
TGTGCCAGCAGCACGCTAAAAAATATAAAGTTCTTC
>TRBV4-3|.|TRBD1|TRBJ1-3
CASSQDGATGSTGNTIYF
TGCGCCAGCAGCCAAGACGGGGCGACAGGGTCTACTGGAAACACCATATATTTT
>TRBV9|.|TRBD2|TRBJ2-1
CASSPDPNSGGRGGEQFF
TGTGCCAGCAGTCCCGACCCGAATAGCGGGGGAAGGGGAGGTGAGCAGTTCTTC
>TRBV11-2|.|TRBD2|TRBJ2-7
CASSSGTSGGYEQYF
TGTGCCAGCAGCTCCGGGACTAGCGGGGGCTACGAGCAGTACTTC
>TRBV9|.|TRBD1|TRBJ2-2
CASSSRGQGSIGELFF
TGTGCCAGCAGCTCAAGGGGACAGGGGTCCATCGGGGAGCTGTTTTTT
>TRBV27|few|TRBD2|TRBJ2-2
CASSGLAGAGELFF
TGTGCCAGCAGCGGACTAGCGGGGGCCGGGGAGCTGTTTTTT
>TRBV4-3|once|TRBD1|TRBJ1-4
CASSQDFTGGGADEKLFF
TGCGCCAGCAGCCAAGATTTTACGGGAGGGGGCGCGGATGAAAAACTGTTTTTT
>TRBV30|.|.|TRBJ1-6
CAWSLRDLSYNSPLHF
TGTGCCTGGAGTTTGAGAGATCTCTCCTATAATTCACCCCTCCACTTT
>TRBV9|.|.|TRBJ2-7
CASSSSGSQSYEQYF
TGTGCCAGCAGCTCTTCCGGGTCCCAATCCTACGAGCAGTACTTC
>TRBV6-2/TRBV6-3|once|.|TRBJ1-1
CASSQPPQGVNTEAFF
TGTGCCAGCAGTCAACCCCCACAGGGAGTGAACACTGAAGCTTTCTTT
>TRBV27|many|.|TRBJ2-7
CASSLKGQGYYEQYF
TGTGCCAGCAGTTTAAAAGGGCAGGGCTACTACGAGCAGTACTTC
>TRBV6-5|.|TRBD1|TRBJ1-6
CASSSEQGLWSPLHF
TGTGCCAGCAGTTCCGAACAGGGGCTTTGGTCACCCCTCCACTTT
>TRBV5-1|.|.|TRBJ2-2
CASSLLPETGELFF
TGCGCCAGCAGCTTACTACCGGAGACCGGGGAGCTGTTTTTT